Sequencing of this T cell receptor (beta chain) was carried out in a study of blood T cell repertoires in COVID-19. Overall study context: Spain, Italy and the United States supplied samples that represented acute and convalescent COVID-19.

Measured with immunoSEQ multiplex PCR; TCRdb has only the in-frame clones, and not every one. Here the sample spans 330,000 or so clones, 92% being singletons. The sample taken for sequencing was PBMCs or T cells enriched from blood (not recorded which). The clonotype originates from a woman between 25 and 40 years old who had recovered from COVID-19.

In DNA form, the CDR3 reads TGTGCCAGCAGCTCGATGCGGCGGGAGTCTGACAATGAGCAGTTCTTC. Protein sequence: CASSSMRRESDNEQFF. The J gene is TRBJ2-1, the V gene TRBV11-2, with 7 bases identical to TRBD2. CDR1 is SGHAT, CDR2 FQNNGV, per germline. The CDR3 totals 16 residues. J gave up 5 bases and V 4 bases, and 11 bases lay outside the gene matches.